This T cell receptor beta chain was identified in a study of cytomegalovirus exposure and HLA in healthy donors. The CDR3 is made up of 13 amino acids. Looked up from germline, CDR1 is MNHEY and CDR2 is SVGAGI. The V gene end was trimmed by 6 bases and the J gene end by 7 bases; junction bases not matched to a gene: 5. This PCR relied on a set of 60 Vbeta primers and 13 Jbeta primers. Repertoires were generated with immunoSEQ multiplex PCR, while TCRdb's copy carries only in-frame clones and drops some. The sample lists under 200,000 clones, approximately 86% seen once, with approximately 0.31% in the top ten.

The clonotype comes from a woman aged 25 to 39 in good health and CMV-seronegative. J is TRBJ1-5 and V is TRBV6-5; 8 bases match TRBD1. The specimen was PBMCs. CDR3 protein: CASRRTGHQPQHF. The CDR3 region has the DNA TGTGCCAGCAGACGGACAGGGCACCAGCCCCAGCATTTT.